This paragraph covers one T cell receptor (beta chain) sequence. The target antigen is unknown. Reverse transcription of about 0.45 to 1 ug RNA was carried out with random hexamers. The CDR3 of TCR beta was amplified by immunoSEQ multiplex PCR across 54 Vbeta and 13 Jbeta. Each CDR3 protein gets one entry after TCRdb re-called the immunoSEQ multiplex PCR reads with MiXCR. Among fewer than 150,000 distinct CDR3 sequences listed, 90% to 95% were seen once. This entry is derived from a study of CD8 T cells in Susac syndrome. General study results and limits: The study recognized that the number of individuals in its TCR sequencing and HLA analysis was relatively small.

V was clipped by 0 bases and J by 5 bases, with 7 bases between them. The CDR3 sequence is 12 residues long. Germline V gives CDR1 SQVTM, CDR2 ANQGSEA. CD8+ and CD4+ T cells circulating in blood were sequenced for TCR beta. The multiple sclerosis control cohort comprised treatment-naive individuals presenting with stable or active relapsing-remitting disease. The J gene is TRBJ1-2, the V gene TRBV29-1; D is uncertain. The specimen was CD8+ T cells from PBMCs. This clonotype was obtained from a human donor with multiple sclerosis. This CDR3 reads CSVEDGQYGYTF. The DNA for the CDR3 is TGCAGCGTTGAAGATGGTCAGTATGGCTACACCTTC.